Ten or more counts support the clone carrying this T cell receptor (beta chain). This sample stems from a study of CD8+CD57+ T cells in acquired aplastic anemia. The template used for profiling TCR beta VDJ and CDR3 was genomic DNA. TCRdb analysed the reads with MiXCR anew, one entry per CDR3 protein. Among more than 150,000 distinct CDR3 sequences listed, just under 50% were seen once. The CDR3 totals 14 residues. Germline CDR1 LNHNV, CDR2 YYDKDF (reference sequence). Trimming cost V 5 bases and J 5 bases; bases outside gene matches: 6. All sequencing subjects had displayed CD8+CD57+ cell expansion on flow cytometry.

The source material was sorted CD4+, CD8+, or CD8+CD57+ T cells (not recorded which) from PBMCs. V is TRBV15 and J is TRBJ2-1, with 7 bases fitting TRBD1. The TCR sequence derives from a human donor with aplastic anemia. The CDR3 reads CATSVRDRHNEQFF. The CDR3 region has the DNA TGTGCCACCAGCGTCCGGGACAGACACAATGAGCAGTTCTTC.